The next 30 T cell receptor beta chains were all read from a single sample in a study of blood T cell repertoires in COVID-19. TCRdb keeps only in-frame clones here, not all; method: immunoSEQ multiplex PCR. The table includes some 220,000 clones, roughly nine tenths detected once. The sequencing sample was made of peripheral blood. The receptors shown here come from a woman between 18 and 29 years old who had recovered from COVID-19.

The CDR3, as DNA: TGTGCCACCAGCTCCCCCGTGGGGGGGCAAGAGACCCAGTACTTC. It is translated as CATSSPVGGQETQYF. V is TRBV15 and J is TRBJ2-5, with 7 positions matching TRBD2. J was trimmed by 2 bases and V by 5 bases; bases with no gene match: 8. From germline, CDR1 is LNHNV and CDR2 YYDKDF (reference sequence). The CDR3 sequence is 15 residues long.

The V gene is TRBV4-3, the J gene TRBJ1-2; D uncertain. The CDR3 runs to 13 residues. The germline V and J ends were trimmed by 0 bases and 7 bases, with 9 bases remaining between them. Per germline, CDR1 LGHNA and CDR2 YSLEER. The CDR3 bases are TGCGCCAGCAGCCAAGATCAAGGGAGTGGCTACACCTTC. It yields the protein CASSQDQGSGYTF.

This clone was recorded once. The CDR3 loop reads CASSVRTSGSWTGELFF. CDR3 DNA: TGTGCCAGCAGTGTGCGGACTAGCGGGAGTTGGACCGGGGAGCTGTTTTTT. V is TRBV6-1 and J is TRBJ2-2; 13 bases match TRBD2. V dropped 4 bases and J dropped 5; count of bases not matched to a gene: 7. This CDR3 region has 17 residues. The germline V gene has CDR1 MNHNS and CDR2 SASEGT.

This chain links TRBV15 with TRBJ2-3; possible D gene TRBD2, 5 bases. V lost 4 bases and J 1 base, leaving 12 bases between the germline ends. The CDR3 loop spans 15 amino acids. The germline V gene has CDR1 LNHNV and CDR2 YYDKDF (reference sequence). The DNA for the CDR3 is TGTGCCACCAGCATACTAGGGTCAGGCACAGATACGCAGTATTTT. Residues: CATSILGSGTDTQYF.

The chain uses TRBV27 and TRBJ2-1; the D gene is possibly TRBD1 (6 bases). Germline loops: CDR1 MNHEY, CDR2 SMNVEV (reference sequence). The CDR3 consists of 18 residues. The V end lost 6 bases, the J end lost 0 bases, and 21 bases lay between the germline ends. The CDR3 sequence is CASRRIPRDTNSYNEQFF. DNA of the CDR3: TGTGCCAGCAGGAGGATACCTCGGGACACAAACTCCTACAATGAGCAGTTCTTC.

The chain is built from TRBV6-6 and TRBJ2-3, with 10 bases that match TRBD2. Germline V gene sequence: CDR1 MNHNY, CDR2 SVGAGI (reference sequence). V lost 7 bases and J lost 5; bases outside the gene matches: 9. The CDR3 length is 15 residues. The CDR3 bases are TGTGCCAGCACCGCTAGCGGGAGATTCAGAGATACGCAGTATTTT. Amino acid sequence: CASTASGRFRDTQYF.

CDR3 residues: CASSQESQFYNEQFF. The CDR3 DNA reads as TGTGCCAGCAGCCAAGAAAGCCAATTCTACAATGAGCAGTTCTTC. The V and J genes are TRBV4-2 and TRBJ2-1; D uncertain. The CDR3 is made up of 15 amino acids. With 0 bases removed from V and 3 bases from J, the gap between germline ends came to 9 bases. Germline CDR1 is LGHNA and CDR2 is YNFKEQ.

The chain couples TRBV28 to TRBJ1-4, with a weak D call TRBD1 (5 bases). This CDR3 region has 18 residues. Trimming took off 8 bases at V and 8 bases at J, with 30 bases between the two ends. CDR1 and CDR2 (germline): MDHEN, SYDVKM. The CDR3 region is CASVRGDWAWGGEEKLFF. The CDR3 nucleotides read TGTGCCAGCGTACGTGGTGACTGGGCTTGGGGGGGTGAAGAAAAACTGTTTTTT.

The genes are TRBV28 and TRBJ2-7; a weak D match, TRBD1 (5 bases). Per germline, CDR1 MDHEN and CDR2 SYDVKM. The CDR3 has 12 residues. Trimming pared 6 bases from V and 6 bases from J, leaving 12 bases between. The CDR3 region is CASRQGRGEQYF. The DNA of the CDR3 is TGTGCCAGCAGGCAGGGAAGGGGCGAGCAGTACTTC.

V is TRBV24-1 and J is TRBJ1-2; the match to TRBD1 covers 7 bases. J gave up 8 bases and V 2 bases, and 7 bases lay outside the gene matches. Germline assignment: CDR1 KGHDR and CDR2 SFDVKD. The CDR3 totals 14 residues. CDR3 coding DNA: TGTGCCACCAGTGATTCCACAGGGGATTTAGGCTACACCTTC. Protein sequence: CATSDSTGDLGYTF.

This clone was counted a single time. The gene calls are TRBV3-1 (or the pseudogene TRBV3-2) and TRBJ2-7, with D maybe TRBD2 (6 bases). The CDR3 runs 15 residues. Trimming shortened V by 1 base and J by 2 bases, and 12 bases separated the two germline ends. Germline V gene sequence: CDR1 LGHDT, CDR2 YNNKEL (reference sequence). This chain's CDR3 is CASSQGRGGTYEQYF. CDR3 coding DNA: TGTGCCAGCAGCCAAGGTCGAGGAGGGACCTACGAGCAGTACTTC.

About this clone: An end of the junction differs from the germline gene, which may be a read error. The CDR3 region has the DNA TGTGCCAGCAGCCAAGGGACTAGCGGAGGCGTTAACTCCTGCGAGCAGTACTTC. Encoded protein: CASSQGTSGGVNSCEQYF. The chain has TRBV3-1 (or the pseudogene TRBV3-2) and TRBJ2-7, with 10 nucleotides matching TRBD2. This CDR3 region has 18 residues. Germline assignment: CDR1 LGHDT and CDR2 YNNKEL (reference sequence).

The chain is built from TRBV19 and TRBJ2-1; 8 bases are a match to TRBD2. This CDR3 region has 14 residues. CDR1 is LNHDA, CDR2 SQIVND, per germline (reference sequence). Unmatched junction bases numbered 11, after V lost 7 bases and J lost 9 bases. CDR3 sequence reads: CASKNGREVGEQFF. The CDR3, as DNA: TGTGCCAGTAAAAATGGGCGGGAGGTAGGTGAGCAGTTCTTC.

The V gene is TRBV30, the J gene TRBJ2-7; 10 positions agree with TRBD1. Germline-derived CDR1 and CDR2 are GTSNPN and SVGIG (reference sequence). Trimming cost V 5 bases and J 3 bases; bases outside gene matches: 4. The CDR3 consists of 13 residues. The CDR3 DNA sequence: TGTGCCTGGGATAGGACAGGGGGCTACGAGCAGTACTTC. Protein sequence: CAWDRTGGYEQYF. The complete variable domain, with remaining parts taken from reference TRBV30 and TRBJ2-7, reads SQTIHQWPATLVQPVGSPLSLECTVEGTSNPNLYWYRQAAGRGLQLLFYSVGIGQISSEVPQNLSASRPQDRQFILSSKKLLLSDSGFYLCAWDRTGGYEQYFGPGTRLTVT.

V is TRBV13 and J is TRBJ1-3, with D unresolved. From germline, CDR1 is PRHDT and CDR2 FYEKMQ (reference sequence). Trimming pared 4 bases from V and 4 bases from J, leaving 8 bases between. The CDR3 contains 13 residues. The CDR3 loop reads CASSSGGGNTIYF. CDR3 bases: TGTGCCAGCAGCTCGGGAGGCGGAAACACCATATATTTT. The whole variable domain, filled in from reference TRBV13 and TRBJ1-3, reads AAGVIQSPRHLIKEKRETATLKCYPIPRHDTVYWYQQGPGQDPQFLISFYEKMQSDKGSIPDRFSAQQFSDYHSELNMSSLELGDSALYFCASSSGGGNTIYFGEGSWLTVV.

The rearrangement uses TRBV6-2 or TRBV6-3 and TRBJ2-1; TRBD2 agrees at 11 bases. The CDR3 contains 17 residues. Germline loops: CDR1 MNHEY, CDR2 SVGEGT. V lost 0 bases to trimming and J lost 3 bases; unmatched junction nucleotides: 4. The CDR3 region has the DNA TGTGCCAGCAGTTACTCACCACTAGCGGGGGTCTACAATGAGCAGTTCTTC. It is translated as CASSYSPLAGVYNEQFF.

The chain employs TRBV13 and TRBJ1-3, with 9 positions matching TRBD1. Germline assignment: CDR1 PRHDT and CDR2 FYEKMQ (reference sequence). The CDR3 is 18 residues long. J gave up 0 bases and V 5 bases, and 11 bases lay outside the gene matches. The CDR3 loop reads CASSLIPGTGSSGNTIYF. CDR3 coding DNA: TGTGCCAGCAGCCTAATCCCGGGGACAGGGTCCTCTGGAAACACCATATATTTT.

This clone was observed a single time. The genes are TRBV20-1 and TRBJ1-1; 7 bases are a match to TRBD1. CDR1 DFQATT and CDR2 SNEGSKA come from the germline V gene (reference sequence). This CDR3 comprises 16 residues. V gave up 3 bases and J gave up 1 base; unmatched junction bases: 11. CDR3 protein: CSASLVDRVRNTEAFF. The CDR3 DNA follows: TGCAGTGCTAGTTTGGTAGACAGGGTTAGGAACACTGAAGCTTTCTTT.

This chain joins TRBV7-3 and TRBJ2-3; 9 nucleotides line up with TRBD2. This CDR3 is built from 18 residues. J lost 4 bases, V lost 1 base, and 12 bases had no gene match. CDR1 is SGHTA, CDR2 FQGTGA, per germline. CDR3 sequence: CASSLNPGLAGGADTQYF. The CDR3 DNA reads TGTGCCAGCAGCTTAAATCCCGGACTGGCGGGAGGGGCAGATACGCAGTATTTT.

V usage is TRBV5-5 and J usage is TRBJ1-2; tentative D call: TRBD1 (6 bases). The ends were cut back, 0 bases at V and 0 bases at J, with 9 bases in the middle. The V gene's germline CDR1 is SGHKS and CDR2 YYEKEE (reference sequence). The CDR3 runs 15 residues. In DNA form, the CDR3 reads TGTGCCAGCAGCTTGGGGGGGCTAGCTAACTATGGCTACACCTTC. It specifies CASSLGGLANYGYTF.

The chain employs TRBV24-1 and TRBJ1-5; 8 nucleotides align to TRBD1. There are 14 residues in the CDR3. After removal of 2 bases from V and 7 bases from J, the junction contained 3 bases not matched to a gene. Germline lookup yields CDR1 KGHDR and CDR2 SFDVKD. Here the CDR3 DNA reads TGTGCCACCAGTGATTCGACAGGGGTACAGCCCCAGCATTTT. Protein sequence: CATSDSTGVQPQHF.

The chain uses TRBV18 and TRBJ2-6, with 7 bases matching TRBD1. Germline loops: CDR1 KGHSH, CDR2 LQKENI. Trimming removed 1 base from V and 4 bases from J; junction bases left unmatched: 13. This CDR3 region has 19 residues. As DNA, the CDR3 is TGTGCCAGCTCACCACTTTCAACAGGGGAGTACTCCGGGGCCAACGTCCTGACTTTC. Protein product: CASSPLSTGEYSGANVLTF. Using reference TRBV18 and TRBJ2-6 for the parts outside the CDR3, the full variable domain is NAGVMQNPRHLVRRRGQEARLRCSPMKGHSHVYWYRQLPEEGLKFMVYLQKENIIDESGMPKERFSAEFPKEGPSILRIQQVVRGDSAAYFCASSPLSTGEYSGANVLTFGAGSRLTVL.

The rearrangement links TRBV18 to TRBJ2-1; TRBD1 matches 7 bases. Per the germline V gene, CDR1 is KGHSH and CDR2 is LQKENI. The CDR3 covers 16 residues. After removal of 4 bases from V and 6 bases from J, the junction contained 12 bases not matched to a gene. CDR3 DNA sequence: TGTGCCAGCTCACGATACTTGGACAGGTTGGGCAATGAGCAGTTCTTC. As protein: CASSRYLDRLGNEQFF.

On this clone: Other DNA variants within this sample encode the same CDR3. This rearrangement joins TRBV19 to TRBJ1-1; D call uncertain. V lost 3 bases and J 0 bases, leaving 5 bases between the germline ends. CDR1 LNHDA and CDR2 SQIVND come from the germline V gene (reference sequence). This CDR3 region has 13 residues. Here the CDR3 reads CASSISLNTEAFF. The CDR3, as DNA: TGTGCCAGTAGTATCTCTCTGAACACTGAAGCTTTCTTT.

The chain uses TRBV10-3 and TRBJ2-3; TRBD1 is a possible D gene (5 bases). The CDR3 length is 13 residues. Looked up from germline, CDR1 is ENHRY and CDR2 is SYGVKD. Trimming cost V 9 bases and J 1 base, with 11 bases left between them. The CDR3 is CAIGVGGTDTQYF. The CDR3 coding sequence is TGTGCCATTGGGGTAGGGGGCACAGATACGCAGTATTTT.

This chain uses TRBV28 with TRBJ1-6; D ambiguous. Between the trimmed V and J ends, which lost 2 bases and 0 bases, there was a span of 17 bases. Looked up from germline, CDR1 is MDHEN and CDR2 is SYDVKM. This CDR3 has 19 residues. The CDR3 protein is CASSLMARARSSYNSPLHF. CDR3 DNA: TGTGCCAGCAGTTTAATGGCGAGGGCCCGCAGCTCCTATAATTCACCCCTCCACTTT.

The V call is TRBV18, the J call TRBJ1-1, with D possibly matching TRBD1 (5 bases). The CDR3 spans 15 residues. In germline, CDR1 is KGHSH, CDR2 LQKENI. The V gene lost 2 bases and the J gene lost 3 bases, with 13 bases spanning the gap. This chain's CDR3 is CASSPVQGVDTEAFF. CDR3 DNA sequence: TGTGCCAGCTCACCAGTTCAAGGGGTAGACACTGAAGCTTTCTTT.

This clone has a single count. V and J are TRBV13 and TRBJ1-2; no definite D call. Germline V gene lookup returns CDR1 PRHDT and CDR2 FYEKMQ (reference sequence). Trimming took off 5 bases at V and 4 bases at J, with 14 bases between the two ends. The CDR3 has 14 residues. CDR3 amino acids: CASSPTELTYGYTF. In DNA form, the CDR3 reads TGTGCCAGCAGCCCGACGGAACTAACCTATGGCTACACCTTC.

This chain joins TRBV29-1 and TRBJ2-5; a weak D match, TRBD2 (6 bases). V shed 6 bases and J shed 4 bases, with 18 bases lying between them. This CDR3 region has 14 residues. CDR1 is SQVTM, CDR2 ANQGSEA, per germline. For the CDR3, the DNA is TGCAGCGTGGGAGGAATGTCGGGCGGAGAGACCCAGTACTTC. This translates into CSVGGMSGGETQYF.

V usage is TRBV18 and J usage is TRBJ1-2; 7 bases match TRBD1. The CDR3 has 15 residues. J gave up 3 bases and V 2 bases, and 6 bases lay outside the gene matches. Looked up from germline, CDR1 is KGHSH and CDR2 is LQKENI. The CDR3 nucleotides read TGTGCCAGCTCACCAACAGGGGCGGTCGACTATGGCTACACCTTC. It specifies CASSPTGAVDYGYTF.